Described below is a single TCR beta chain sequence and its context. These data come from a study of sequential checkpoint blockade in melanoma. Study-wide background: Arm A got nivolumab then ipilimumab; arm B the reverse, 1:1.

Some clones are missing from TCRdb's copy, which holds only in-frame ones; the method was immunoSEQ multiplex PCR. Of almost 20,000 clones listed, around 82% were seen once; the top ten hold 51%. The germline V and J ends were trimmed by 3 bases and 7 bases, with 17 bases remaining between them. CDR3 length equals 15 residues. Germline-derived CDR1 and CDR2 are SGDLS and YYNGEE. As to treatment: randomized to nivolumab then ipilimumab (arm A) or the reverse (arm B). From thawed PBMCs, live CD3+CD8+ cells negative for CD19 and CD56 were sorted. The receptor was derived from a human donor with melanoma. V usage is TRBV9 and J usage is TRBJ2-1, with D possibly being TRBD2 (6 bases). Sequenced material: CD8+ T cells sorted from blood (inferred from file names), taken from a patient given nivolumab and ipilimumab in sequence. The CDR3 DNA is TGTGCCAGCAGCGCTTCCGGACTATTCGGTAATGAGCAGTTCTTC. Its protein product is CASSASGLFGNEQFF.